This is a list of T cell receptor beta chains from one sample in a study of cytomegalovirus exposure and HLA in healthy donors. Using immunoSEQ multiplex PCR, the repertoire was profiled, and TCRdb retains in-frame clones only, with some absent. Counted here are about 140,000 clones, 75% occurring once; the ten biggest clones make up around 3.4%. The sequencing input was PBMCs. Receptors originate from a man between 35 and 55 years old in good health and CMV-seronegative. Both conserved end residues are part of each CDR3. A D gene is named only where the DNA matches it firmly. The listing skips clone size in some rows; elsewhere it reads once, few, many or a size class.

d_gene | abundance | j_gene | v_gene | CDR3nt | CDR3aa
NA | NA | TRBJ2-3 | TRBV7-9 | TGTGCCAGCACCACTACAGGGAGAGGGGATACGCAGTATTTT | CASTTTGRGDTQYF
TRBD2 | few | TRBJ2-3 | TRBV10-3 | TGTGCCATCAGTGGCCCAAATCTAGCGGGGGATGGAGATACGCAGTATTTT | CAISGPNLAGDGDTQYF
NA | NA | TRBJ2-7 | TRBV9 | TGTGCCAGCAGCCGAGATTCGAGGGTTGGGACCTACGAGCAGTACTTC | CASSRDSRVGTYEQYF
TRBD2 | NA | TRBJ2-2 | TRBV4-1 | TGCGCCAGCAGCTTCCCCGCTGGGCTAGCGGGGGGGATGAACACCGGGGAGCTGTTTTTT | CASSFPAGLAGGMNTGELFF
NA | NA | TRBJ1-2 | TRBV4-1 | TGCGCCAGCAGCCAACAAACCGGGACATATGGCTACACCTTC | CASSQQTGTYGYTF
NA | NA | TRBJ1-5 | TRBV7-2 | TGTGCCAGCAGCTTCGTAAGGGGATCAAATCAGCCCCAGCATTTT | CASSFVRGSNQPQHF
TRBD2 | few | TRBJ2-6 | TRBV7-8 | TGTGCCAGCAGCCGTCGGGGGGACTCCTCTGGGGCCAACGTCCTGACTTTC | CASSRRGDSSGANVLTF
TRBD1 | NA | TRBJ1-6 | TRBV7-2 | TGTGCCAGCAGCTTAGTGGGGGACAGGGACTATAATTCACCCCTCCACTTT | CASSLVGDRDYNSPLHF
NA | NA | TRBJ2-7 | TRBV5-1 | TGCGCCAGCAGCCCAATATCTGGGGCAACTTACGAGCAGTACTTC | CASSPISGATYEQYF
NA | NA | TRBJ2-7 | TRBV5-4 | TGTGCCAGCAGCTTTTCCGGGTACGAGCAGTACTTC | CASSFSGYEQYF
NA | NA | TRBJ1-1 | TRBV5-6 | TGTGCCAGCAGCTTATGGGGCAGGGGCTTGTCTGAAGCTTTCTTT | CASSLWGRGLSEAFF
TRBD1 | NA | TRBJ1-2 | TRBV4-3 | TGCGCCAGCAGCCAAGAGGACAGGCGGGGCTATGGCTACACCTTC | CASSQEDRRGYGYTF
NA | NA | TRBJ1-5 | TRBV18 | TGTGCCAGCTCACCGGGACTCTCGGAGCCCCAGCATTTT | CASSPGLSEPQHF
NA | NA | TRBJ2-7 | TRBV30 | TGTGCCTGTAACCGGGACTCCGGTATTTCCCACGAGCAGTACTTC | CACNRDSGISHEQYF
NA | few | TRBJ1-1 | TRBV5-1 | TGCGCCAGCAACCTCAGAACAGGTCGCGCTCCAGCTTTCTTT | CASNLRTGRAPAFF
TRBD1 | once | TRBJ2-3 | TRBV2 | TGTGCCAGCAGGTTACAGGGGAGCACAGATACGCAGTATTTT | CASRLQGSTDTQYF
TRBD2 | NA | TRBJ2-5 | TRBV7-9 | TGTGCCAGCAGCTTCCGGGAGGAGCAGTACTTC | CASSFREEQYF
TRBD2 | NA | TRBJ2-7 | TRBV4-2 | TGTGCCAGCAGCCCCCTTGCGGGGGGCGATTACGAGCAGTACTTC | CASSPLAGGDYEQYF
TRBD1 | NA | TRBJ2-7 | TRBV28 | TGTGCCAGCATGTCAGGGGGTTCCCGGGAGCAGTACTTC | CASMSGGSREQYF
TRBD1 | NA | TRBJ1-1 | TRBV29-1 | TGCAGCGTGATGGGGACAGGGACCACTGAAGCTTTCTTT | CSVMGTGTTEAFF
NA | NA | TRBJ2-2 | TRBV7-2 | TGTGCCAGCAACCGGGAACTCACCGGGGAGCTGTTTTTT | CASNRELTGELFF
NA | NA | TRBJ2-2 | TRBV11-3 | TGTGCCAGCAGCTTAGGCGGCGGCAGGGAGCTGTTTTTT | CASSLGGGRELFF
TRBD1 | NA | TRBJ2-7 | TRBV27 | TGTGCCAGCAGTACAGGGGTGCGAGAGCAGTACTTC | CASSTGVREQYF
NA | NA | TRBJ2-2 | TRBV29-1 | TGCAGCGTTGTAGTTCCAGCGTCGAACACCGGGGAGCTGTTTTTT | CSVVVPASNTGELFF
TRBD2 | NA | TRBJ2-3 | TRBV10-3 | TGTGCCATCACACAGACTAGCGGCACAGATACGCAGTATTTT | CAITQTSGTDTQYF
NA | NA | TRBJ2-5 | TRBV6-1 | TGTGCCAGCAGTGAACTTTCGAATTTCGCCGGGTGGATAAAGACCCAGTACTTC | CASSELSNFAGWIKTQYF
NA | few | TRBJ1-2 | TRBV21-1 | TGTGCCAGCGCCTCTCCGGACAAACAGTTCTATGGCTACACCTTC | CASASPDKQFYGYTF
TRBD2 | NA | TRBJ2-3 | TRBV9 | TGTGCCAGCAGCTTCCAAGGTAGCGGGGACACAGATACGCAGTATTTT | CASSFQGSGDTDTQYF
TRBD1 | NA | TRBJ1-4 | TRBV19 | TGTGCCACCTCGGGACAGGGTAGAGAAAAACTGTTTTTT | CATSGQGREKLFF
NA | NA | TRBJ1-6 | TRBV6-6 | TGTGCCAGCAGTTACAGGGAGGTCAATTCACCCCTCCACTTT | CASSYREVNSPLHF
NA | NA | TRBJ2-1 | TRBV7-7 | TGTGCCAGCAGCTTAGAGGTCGGGAATGAGCAGTTCTTC | CASSLEVGNEQFF
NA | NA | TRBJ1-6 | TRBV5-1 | TGCGCCAGCAGCTTGGAGGGACTCCAAGGCCCCCCCCTCCACTTT | CASSLEGLQGPPLHF
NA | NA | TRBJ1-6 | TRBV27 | TGTGCCAGCAGTTTATCTGGGGGCTCACCCCTCCACTTT | CASSLSGGSPLHF
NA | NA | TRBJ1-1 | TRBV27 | TGTGCCAGCAGTTTATCGTTGGGCAGAACTGAAGCTTTCTTT | CASSLSLGRTEAFF
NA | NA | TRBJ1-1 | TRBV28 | TGTGCCAGCAGTTTTTCCTCACTCGGGGACACTGAAGCTTTCTTT | CASSFSSLGDTEAFF
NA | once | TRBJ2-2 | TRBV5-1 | TGCGCCAGCAGCTTCCTTAACCAGGGAAACGCCGGGGAGCTGTTTTTT | CASSFLNQGNAGELFF
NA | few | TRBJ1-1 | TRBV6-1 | TGTGCCAGCAGTGATCAGGGTTACGACACTGAAGCTTTCTTT | CASSDQGYDTEAFF
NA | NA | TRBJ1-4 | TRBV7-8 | TGTGCCAGCAGCTACGTGAGACAGCCTAATGAAAAACTGTTTTTT | CASSYVRQPNEKLFF
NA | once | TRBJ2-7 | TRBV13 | TGTGCCAGCAGTTTGGCTAGCTCCTACGAGCAGTACTTC | CASSLASSYEQYF
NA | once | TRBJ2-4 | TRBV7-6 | TGTGCCAGCAGCCTCGGACCAGGCAGGGCATCCAAAAACATTCAGTACTTC | CASSLGPGRASKNIQYF
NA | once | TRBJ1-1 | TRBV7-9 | TGTGCCAGCAGCTCCGGAGAACACACTGAAGCTTTCTTT | CASSSGEHTEAFF
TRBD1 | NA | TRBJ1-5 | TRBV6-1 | TGTGCCAGCCAGGGGACAGTTGATCAGCCCCAGCATTTT | CASQGTVDQPQHF
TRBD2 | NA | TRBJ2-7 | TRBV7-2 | TGTGCCAGCAGCTGGGAGCTAGCGGGGGGGCCGGACGAGCAGTACTTC | CASSWELAGGPDEQYF
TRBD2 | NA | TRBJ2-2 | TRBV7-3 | TGTGCCAGCAGCTTAAGCTTTGGGGGGGCCGGGGAGCTGTTTTTT | CASSLSFGGAGELFF